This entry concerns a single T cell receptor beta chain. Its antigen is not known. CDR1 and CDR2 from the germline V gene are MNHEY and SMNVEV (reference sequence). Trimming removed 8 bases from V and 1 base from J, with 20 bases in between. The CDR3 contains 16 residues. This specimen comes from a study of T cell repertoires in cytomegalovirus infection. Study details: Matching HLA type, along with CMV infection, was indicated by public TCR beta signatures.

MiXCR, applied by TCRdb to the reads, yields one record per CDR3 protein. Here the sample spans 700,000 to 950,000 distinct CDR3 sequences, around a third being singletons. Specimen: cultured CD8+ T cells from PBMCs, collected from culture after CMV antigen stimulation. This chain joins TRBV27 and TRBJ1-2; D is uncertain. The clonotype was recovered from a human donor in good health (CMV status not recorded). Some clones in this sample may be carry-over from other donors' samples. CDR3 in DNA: TGTGCCAGCCGACCAGATTACAGTCGGATTAACTATGGCTACACCTTC. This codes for CASRPDYSRINYGYTF.